The sequence of this T cell receptor (beta chain) was determined in a study of T cell repertoires in cytomegalovirus infection. Only a few counts were recorded for this clonotype. TCRdb independently ran MiXCR on the reads; one entry per CDR3 protein. Of about 100,000 distinct CDR3 sequences listed, about 22% were seen once; the top ten hold approximately 39%. Germline CDR1 is MNHNS and CDR2 is SASEGT. V lost 6 bases and J 3 bases, leaving 9 bases between the germline ends. The CDR3 contains 13 residues. The sample comprised CD8+ T cells from PBMCs. This rearrangement joins TRBV6-1 to TRBJ1-5; tentatively, D is TRBD1 (5 bases). This clonotype was sampled from a human donor in good health (CMV status not recorded). Some clones in this sample may be carry-over from other donors' samples. CDR3 nucleotide sequence: TGTGCCAGCAGGGAACAGGTCAATCAGCCCCAGCATTTT. It yields the protein CASREQVNQPQHF.